This T cell receptor (beta chain) was sequenced for a study of read filtering for tumor transcriptome and immune sequencing. Study details: The cohort had about 16 men and more than 11 women aged roughly 40 to 90, mean roughly 66 years. Transcriptome libraries were built from DNase-treated RNA. By R-ISS, stages I, II and III held approximately 8, 16 and 7 patients.

Trimming took 10 bases from V and 5 from J, leaving 21 bases between them. The CDR3 is 14 residues long. Germline CDR1 and CDR2: MDHEN and SYDVKM. General study findings and limits: Single-read clonotypes: around 81% of IR-seq clonotypes (roughly 3.2% of reads), about 75% of RNA-seq clonotypes (roughly 49% of reads).

This library used 300 to 450 ng RNA and molecular barcoded adaptors spanning alpha/delta and beta/gamma chains. TCRdb re-called the reads with MiXCR, one entry per CDR3 protein. Of 75,000 to 95,000 distinct CDR3 sequences listed, about 12% were seen once; the top ten hold 15%. This clonotype was detected many times. Its antigen is currently unknown. The chain has TRBV28 and TRBJ2-7; the D is unclear. The sequencing sample was made of a population of CD138-negative cells sorted from bone marrow. The receptor comes from a donor at least 40 years old with multiple myeloma. The CDR3 loop reads CATFPGLLPNEQYF. The CDR3 DNA sequence: TGTGCCACCTTTCCGGGCCTCCTTCCAAACGAGCAGTACTTC.